This entry features one TCR beta chain sequence. TCRdb keeps only in-frame clones here, not all; method: immunoSEQ multiplex PCR. Seen here are just under 60,000 clones, approximately 90% observed once, and the top ten hold roughly 3.8%. This record comes from a study of OX40 agonist ivuxolimab in advanced cancers. The sequences come from CD4+ or CD8+ T cells sorted from blood, collected in a trial of the OX40 agonist ivuxolimab. This clonotype was sampled from an adult with an advanced solid tumor such as melanoma, head and neck, liver or kidney cancer.

The CDR3 loop reads CASPLQGGQTYNEQFF. The DNA for the CDR3 is TGTGCCAGCCCCCTTCAAGGGGGACAAACCTACAATGAGCAGTTCTTC. The chain couples TRBV7-8 to TRBJ2-1, with TRBD1 as a possible D gene (6 bases). Germline V gives CDR1 SGHVS, CDR2 FQNEAQ. V lost 8 bases and J lost 2, with 19 bases in between. This CDR3 has 16 residues. The complete variable domain, with remaining parts taken from reference TRBV7-8 and TRBJ2-1, reads GAGVSQSPRYKVAKRGQDVALRCDPISGHVSLFWYQQALGQGPEFLTYFQNEAQLDKSGLPSDRFFAERPEGSVSTLKIQRTQQEDSAVYLCASPLQGGQTYNEQFFGPGTRLTVL.